Sequencing of this T cell receptor (beta chain) was carried out in a study of cytomegalovirus exposure and HLA in healthy donors. Produced via immunoSEQ multiplex PCR; TCRdb's table is partial and in-frame only. The sample contains roughly 150,000 clones, approximately 96% of which appear only once. The germline CDR1 and CDR2 sequences are SGHDT and YYEEEE. The CDR3 contains 18 residues. V shed 4 bases, J shed 4 bases, and the junction held 16 bases outside the gene matches. The donors formed part of the roughly 120-subject validation cohort, distinct from the roughly 730-subject first cohort. The V gene is TRBV5-6, the J gene TRBJ2-1, with 8 bases identical to TRBD2. This clonotype was sampled from a woman younger than 30 in good health and CMV-seronegative. Material for sequencing was PBMCs. The CDR3, as DNA: TGTGCCAGCAGCCATGGGACTAGTTATAGAAGGCATTACAATGAGCAGTTCTTC. Its translation is CASSHGTSYRRHYNEQFF.